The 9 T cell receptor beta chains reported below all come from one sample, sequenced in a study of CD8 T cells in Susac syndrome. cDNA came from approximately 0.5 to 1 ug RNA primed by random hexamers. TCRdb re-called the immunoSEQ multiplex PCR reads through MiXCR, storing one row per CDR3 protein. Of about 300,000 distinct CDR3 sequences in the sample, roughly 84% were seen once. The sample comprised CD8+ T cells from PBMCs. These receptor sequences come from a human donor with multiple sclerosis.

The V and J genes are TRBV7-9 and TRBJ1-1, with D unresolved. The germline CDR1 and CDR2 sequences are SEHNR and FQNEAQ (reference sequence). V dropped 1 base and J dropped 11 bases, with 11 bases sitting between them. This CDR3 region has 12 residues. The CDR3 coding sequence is TGTGCCAGCAGCTTAGATGGCCGTCTCGCTTTCTTT. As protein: CASSLDGRLAFF.

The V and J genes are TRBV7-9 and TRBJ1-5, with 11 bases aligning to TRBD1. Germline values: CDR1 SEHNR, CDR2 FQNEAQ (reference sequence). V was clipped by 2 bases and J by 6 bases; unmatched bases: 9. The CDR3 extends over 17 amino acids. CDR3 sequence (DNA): TGTGCCAGCAGCTTAAATTCAGGACAGGGGGCGGGTCAGCCCCAGCATTTT. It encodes CASSLNSGQGAGQPQHF.

CDR3 nucleotides: TGTGCCAGCAGCAGGACAGGGGGGATCTACGAGCAGTACTTC. This encodes CASSRTGGIYEQYF. This chain joins TRBV28 and TRBJ2-7; 10 bases map to TRBD1. Germline V gives CDR1 MDHEN, CDR2 SYDVKM. The J segment lost 3 bases and the V segment lost 6 bases, leaving 5 bases of the junction unmatched. This CDR3 is built from 14 residues.

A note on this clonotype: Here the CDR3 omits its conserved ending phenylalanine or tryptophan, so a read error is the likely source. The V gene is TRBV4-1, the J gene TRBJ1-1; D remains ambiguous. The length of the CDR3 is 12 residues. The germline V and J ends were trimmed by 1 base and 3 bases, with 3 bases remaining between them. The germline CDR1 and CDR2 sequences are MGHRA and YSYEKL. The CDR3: CASSQAHTEAFS. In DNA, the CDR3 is TGCGCCAGCAGCCAAGCCCACACTGAAGCTTTCTCT.

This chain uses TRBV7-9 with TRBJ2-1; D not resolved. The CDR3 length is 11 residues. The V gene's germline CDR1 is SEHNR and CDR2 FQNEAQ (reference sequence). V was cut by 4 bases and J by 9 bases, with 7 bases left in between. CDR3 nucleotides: TGTGCCAGCAGCTCCCCCGGTGAGCAGTTCTTC. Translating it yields CASSSPGEQFF.

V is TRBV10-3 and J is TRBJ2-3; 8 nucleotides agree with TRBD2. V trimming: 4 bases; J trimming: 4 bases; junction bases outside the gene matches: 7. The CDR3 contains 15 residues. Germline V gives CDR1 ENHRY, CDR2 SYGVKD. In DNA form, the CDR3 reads TGTGCCATCAGTGGAGGAGCGGGAGTAGCAGATACGCAGTATTTT. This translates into CAISGGAGVADTQYF.

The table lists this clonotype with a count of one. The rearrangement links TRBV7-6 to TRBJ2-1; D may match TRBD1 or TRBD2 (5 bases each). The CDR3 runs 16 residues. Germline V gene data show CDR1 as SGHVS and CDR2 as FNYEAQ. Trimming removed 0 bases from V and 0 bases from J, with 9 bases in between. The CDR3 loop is CASSLAPGSSYNEQFF. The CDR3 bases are TGTGCCAGCAGCTTAGCCCCAGGGAGCTCCTACAATGAGCAGTTCTTC.

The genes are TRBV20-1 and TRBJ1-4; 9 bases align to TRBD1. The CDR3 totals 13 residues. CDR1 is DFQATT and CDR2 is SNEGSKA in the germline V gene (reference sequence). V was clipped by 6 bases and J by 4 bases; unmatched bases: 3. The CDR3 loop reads CSATGGFNEKLFF. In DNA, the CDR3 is TGCAGTGCGACAGGGGGTTTTAATGAAAAACTGTTTTTT.

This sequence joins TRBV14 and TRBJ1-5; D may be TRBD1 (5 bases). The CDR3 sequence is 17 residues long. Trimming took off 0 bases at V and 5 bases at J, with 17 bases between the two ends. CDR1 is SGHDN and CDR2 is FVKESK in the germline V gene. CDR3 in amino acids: CASSQEWEGRVHQPQHF. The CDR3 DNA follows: TGTGCCAGCAGCCAAGAATGGGAGGGCAGGGTGCATCAGCCCCAGCATTTT.